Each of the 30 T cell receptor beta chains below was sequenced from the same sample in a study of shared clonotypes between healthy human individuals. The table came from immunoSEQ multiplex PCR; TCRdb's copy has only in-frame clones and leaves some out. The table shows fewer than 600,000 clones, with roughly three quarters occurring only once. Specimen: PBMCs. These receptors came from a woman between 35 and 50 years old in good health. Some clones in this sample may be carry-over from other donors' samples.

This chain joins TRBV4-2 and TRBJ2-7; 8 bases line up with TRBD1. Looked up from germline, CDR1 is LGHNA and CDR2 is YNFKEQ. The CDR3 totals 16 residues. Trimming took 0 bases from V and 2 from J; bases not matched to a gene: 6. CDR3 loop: CASSQDFQGATYEQYF. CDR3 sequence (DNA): TGTGCCAGCAGCCAAGATTTCCAGGGGGCCACCTACGAGCAGTACTTC.

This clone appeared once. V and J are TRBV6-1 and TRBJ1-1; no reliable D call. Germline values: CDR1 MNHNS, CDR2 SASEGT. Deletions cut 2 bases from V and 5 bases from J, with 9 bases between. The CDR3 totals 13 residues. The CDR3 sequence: CASSELRTTEAFF. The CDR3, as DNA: TGTGCCAGCAGTGAACTCAGAACGACTGAAGCTTTCTTT.

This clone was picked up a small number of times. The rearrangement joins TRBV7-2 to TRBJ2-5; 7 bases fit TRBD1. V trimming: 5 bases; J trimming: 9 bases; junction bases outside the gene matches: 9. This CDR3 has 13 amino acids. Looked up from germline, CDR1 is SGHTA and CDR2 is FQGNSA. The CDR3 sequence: CASSQTGETAQYF. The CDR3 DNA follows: TGTGCCAGCAGCCAAACAGGGGAAACGGCCCAGTACTTC.

CDR3 sequence reads: CASRDPGRLYEQYF. The CDR3, as DNA: TGTGCCAGCAGAGACCCCGGGAGACTATACGAGCAGTACTTC. The genes are TRBV28 and TRBJ2-7, with D possibly matching TRBD2 (6 bases). The CDR3 covers 14 residues. Trimming shortened V by 6 bases and J by 4 bases, and 16 bases separated the two germline ends. CDR1 and CDR2 (germline): MDHEN, SYDVKM.

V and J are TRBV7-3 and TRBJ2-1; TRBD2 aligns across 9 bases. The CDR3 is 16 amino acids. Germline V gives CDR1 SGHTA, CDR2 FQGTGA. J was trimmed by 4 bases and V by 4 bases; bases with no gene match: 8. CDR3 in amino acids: CASSWTGTSRYNEQFF. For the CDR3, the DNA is TGTGCCAGCAGCTGGACCGGGACTAGCCGTTACAATGAGCAGTTCTTC.

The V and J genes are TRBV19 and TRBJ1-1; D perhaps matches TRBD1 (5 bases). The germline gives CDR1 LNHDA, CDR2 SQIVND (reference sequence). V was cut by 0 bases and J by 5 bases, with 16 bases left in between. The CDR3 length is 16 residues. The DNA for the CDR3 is TGTGCCAGTAGTATAGAGGGGGGACTCAAGGAAACTGAAGCTTTCTTT. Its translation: CASSIEGGLKETEAFF.

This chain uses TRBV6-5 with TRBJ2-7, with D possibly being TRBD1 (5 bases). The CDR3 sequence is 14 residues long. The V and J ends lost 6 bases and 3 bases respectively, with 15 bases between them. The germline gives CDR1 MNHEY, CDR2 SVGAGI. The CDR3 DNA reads TGTGCCAGCAGGACCCTAGGGGTAAACTACGAGCAGTACTTC. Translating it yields CASRTLGVNYEQYF.

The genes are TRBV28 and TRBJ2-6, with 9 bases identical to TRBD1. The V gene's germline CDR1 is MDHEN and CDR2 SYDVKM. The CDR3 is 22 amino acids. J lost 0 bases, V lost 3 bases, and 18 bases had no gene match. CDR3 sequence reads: CASSFTFGTGFPFSSGANVLTF. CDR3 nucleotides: TGTGCCAGCAGTTTTACCTTTGGGACAGGGTTTCCCTTTTCCTCTGGGGCCAACGTCCTGACTTTC.

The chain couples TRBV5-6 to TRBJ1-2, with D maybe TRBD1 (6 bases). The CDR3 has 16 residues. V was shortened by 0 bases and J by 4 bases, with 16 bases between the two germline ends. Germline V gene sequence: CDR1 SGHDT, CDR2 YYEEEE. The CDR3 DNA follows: TGTGCCAGCAGCTTGGGGACAGCCCAAACACTCTATGGCTACACCTTC. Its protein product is CASSLGTAQTLYGYTF.

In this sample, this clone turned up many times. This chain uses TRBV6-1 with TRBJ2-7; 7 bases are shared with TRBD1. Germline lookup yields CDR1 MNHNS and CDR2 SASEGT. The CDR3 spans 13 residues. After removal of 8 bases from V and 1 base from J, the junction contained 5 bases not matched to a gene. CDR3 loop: CASEGARSYEQYF. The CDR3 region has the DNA TGTGCCAGCGAGGGGGCACGGTCCTACGAGCAGTACTTC.

The CDR3 DNA is TGTGCCAGCAGCAAAAGGGGGTTGGGAAGCAATCAGCCCCAGCATTTT. The encoded protein is CASSKRGLGSNQPQHF. The chain has TRBV7-2 and TRBJ1-5; a weak D match, TRBD1 (6 bases). V shed 5 bases and J shed 1 base, with 15 bases lying between them. Germline CDR1 reads SGHTA; CDR2 reads FQGNSA. The CDR3 is 16 amino acids.

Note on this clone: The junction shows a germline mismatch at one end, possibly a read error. The CDR3 DNA reads as TGTGCCAGCTCGCCACAGGGTTATAAGAAAAATGAGCAGTTCTTC. It is translated as CASSPQGYKKNEQFF. The chain has TRBV18 and TRBJ2-1; maybe TRBD1 (6 bases). CDR3 length: 15 amino acids. Germline CDR1 and CDR2: KGHSH and LQKENI.

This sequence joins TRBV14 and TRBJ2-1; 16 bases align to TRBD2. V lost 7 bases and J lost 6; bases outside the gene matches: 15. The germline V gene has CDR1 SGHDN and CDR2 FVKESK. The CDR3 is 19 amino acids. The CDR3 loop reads CASKRRPGTSGRASNEQFF. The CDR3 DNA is TGTGCCAGCAAGAGGCGCCCCGGGACTAGCGGGAGGGCCTCCAATGAGCAGTTCTTC.

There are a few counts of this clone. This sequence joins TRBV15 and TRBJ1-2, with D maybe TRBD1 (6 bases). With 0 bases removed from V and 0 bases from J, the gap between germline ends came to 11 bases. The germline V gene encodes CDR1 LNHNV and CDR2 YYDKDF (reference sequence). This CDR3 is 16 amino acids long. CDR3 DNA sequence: TGTGCCACCAGCAGAGATTCTCCAGGGGCTAACTATGGCTACACCTTC. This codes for CATSRDSPGANYGYTF.

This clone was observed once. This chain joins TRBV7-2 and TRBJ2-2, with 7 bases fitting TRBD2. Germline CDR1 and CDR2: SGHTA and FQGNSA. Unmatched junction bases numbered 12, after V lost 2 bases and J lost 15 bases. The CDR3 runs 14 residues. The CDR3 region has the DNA TGTGCCAGCAGCTTAAGTTGGGGTGGACTAGTGTTGTTTTTT. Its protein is CASSLSWGGLVLFF.

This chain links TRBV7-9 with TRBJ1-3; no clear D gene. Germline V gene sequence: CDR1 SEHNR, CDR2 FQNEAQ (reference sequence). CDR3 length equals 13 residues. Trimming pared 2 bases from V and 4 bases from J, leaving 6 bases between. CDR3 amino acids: CASSLNDGNTIYF. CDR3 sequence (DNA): TGTGCCAGCAGCTTAAACGACGGAAACACCATATATTTT.

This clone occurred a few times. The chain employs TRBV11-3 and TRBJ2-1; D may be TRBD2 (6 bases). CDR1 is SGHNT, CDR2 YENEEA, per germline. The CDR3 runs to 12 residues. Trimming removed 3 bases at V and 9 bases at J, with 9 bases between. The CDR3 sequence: CASSLLEGEQFF. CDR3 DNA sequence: TGTGCCAGCAGCTTGTTGGAGGGTGAGCAGTTCTTC.

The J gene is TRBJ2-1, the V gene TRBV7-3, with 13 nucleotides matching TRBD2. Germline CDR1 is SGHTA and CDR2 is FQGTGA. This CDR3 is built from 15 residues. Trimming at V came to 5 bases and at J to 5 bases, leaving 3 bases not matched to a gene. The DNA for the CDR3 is TGTGCCAGCAGCACCGGGACTAGCGGGGACAATGAGCAGTTCTTC. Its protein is CASSTGTSGDNEQFF.

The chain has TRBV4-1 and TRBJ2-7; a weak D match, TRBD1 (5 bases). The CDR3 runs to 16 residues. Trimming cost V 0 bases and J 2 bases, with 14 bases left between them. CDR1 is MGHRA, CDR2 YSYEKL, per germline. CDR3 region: CASSQDYSAGTYEQYF. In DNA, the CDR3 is TGCGCCAGCAGCCAAGATTACTCAGCAGGGACCTACGAGCAGTACTTC.

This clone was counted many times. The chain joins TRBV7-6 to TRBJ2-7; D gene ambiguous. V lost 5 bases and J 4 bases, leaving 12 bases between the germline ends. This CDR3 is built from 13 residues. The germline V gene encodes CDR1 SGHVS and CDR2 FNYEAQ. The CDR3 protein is CASSVSGAYEQYF. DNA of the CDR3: TGTGCCAGCAGCGTAAGTGGCGCTTACGAGCAGTACTTC.

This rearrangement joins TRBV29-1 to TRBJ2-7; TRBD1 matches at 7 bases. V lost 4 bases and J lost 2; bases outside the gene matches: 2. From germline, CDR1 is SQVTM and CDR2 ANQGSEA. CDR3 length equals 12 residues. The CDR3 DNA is TGCAGCGTTGGGACAGGCGCCTACGAGCAGTACTTC. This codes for CSVGTGAYEQYF.

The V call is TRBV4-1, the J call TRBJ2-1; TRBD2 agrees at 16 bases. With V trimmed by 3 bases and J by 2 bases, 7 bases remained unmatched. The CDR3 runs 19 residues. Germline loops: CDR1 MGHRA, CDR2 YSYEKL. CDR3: CASSHKGLAGGKAYNEQFF. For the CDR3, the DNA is TGCGCCAGCAGCCACAAGGGACTAGCGGGAGGGAAGGCCTACAATGAGCAGTTCTTC.

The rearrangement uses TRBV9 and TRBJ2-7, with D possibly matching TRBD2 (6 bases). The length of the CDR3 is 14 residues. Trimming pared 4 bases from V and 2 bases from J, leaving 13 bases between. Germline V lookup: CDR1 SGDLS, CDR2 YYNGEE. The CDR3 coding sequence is TGTGCCAGCAGCCCCCCCGGGAGCCCCTACGAGCAGTACTTC. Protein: CASSPPGSPYEQYF.

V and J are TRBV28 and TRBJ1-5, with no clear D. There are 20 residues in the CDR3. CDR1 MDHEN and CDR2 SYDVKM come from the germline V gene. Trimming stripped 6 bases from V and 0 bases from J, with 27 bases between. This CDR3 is CASRPRPNPKFGYSNQPQHF. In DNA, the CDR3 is TGTGCCAGCAGACCCAGGCCCAATCCGAAGTTTGGATATAGCAATCAGCCCCAGCATTTT.

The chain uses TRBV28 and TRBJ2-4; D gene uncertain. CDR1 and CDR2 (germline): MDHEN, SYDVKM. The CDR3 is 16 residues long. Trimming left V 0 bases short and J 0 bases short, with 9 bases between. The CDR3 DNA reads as TGTGCCAGCAGTTTATGGTCATCGTTAGCCAAAAACATTCAGTACTTC. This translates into CASSLWSSLAKNIQYF.

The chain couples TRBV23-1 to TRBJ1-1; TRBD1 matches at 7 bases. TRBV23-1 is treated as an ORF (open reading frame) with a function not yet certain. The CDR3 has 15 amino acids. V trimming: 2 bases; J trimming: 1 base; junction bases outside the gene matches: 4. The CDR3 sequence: CASSQDGTANTEAFF. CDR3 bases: TGCGCCAGCAGTCAAGATGGGACAGCGAACACTGAAGCTTTCTTT.

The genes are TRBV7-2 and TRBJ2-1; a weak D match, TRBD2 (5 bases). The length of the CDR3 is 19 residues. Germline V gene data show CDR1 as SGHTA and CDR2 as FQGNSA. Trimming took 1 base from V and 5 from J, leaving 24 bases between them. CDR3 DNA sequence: TGTGCCAGCAGCTTAGTCGTGGGCCCGGGAACAGAGAGAGACAATGAGCAGTTCTTC. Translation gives CASSLVVGPGTERDNEQFF.

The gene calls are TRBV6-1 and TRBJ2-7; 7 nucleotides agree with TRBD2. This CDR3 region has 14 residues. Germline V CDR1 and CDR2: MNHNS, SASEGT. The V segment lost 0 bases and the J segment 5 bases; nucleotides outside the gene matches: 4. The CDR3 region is CASSEAGGTNEQYF. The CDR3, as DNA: TGTGCCAGCAGTGAAGCGGGGGGGACCAACGAGCAGTACTTC.

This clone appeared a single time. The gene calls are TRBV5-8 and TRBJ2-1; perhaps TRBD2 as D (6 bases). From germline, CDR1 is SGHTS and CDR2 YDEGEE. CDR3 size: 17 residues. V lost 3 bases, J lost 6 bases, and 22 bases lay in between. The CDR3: CASSYGGTSPEGNEQFF. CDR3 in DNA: TGTGCCAGCAGCTATGGAGGGACCTCCCCGGAGGGCAATGAGCAGTTCTTC.

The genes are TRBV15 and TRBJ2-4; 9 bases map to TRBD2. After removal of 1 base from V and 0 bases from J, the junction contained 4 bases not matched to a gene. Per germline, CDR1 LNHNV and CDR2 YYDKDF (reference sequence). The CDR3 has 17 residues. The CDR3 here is CATSRGLAGRAKNIQYF. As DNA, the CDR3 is TGTGCCACCAGCAGAGGGCTAGCGGGGAGAGCCAAAAACATTCAGTACTTC. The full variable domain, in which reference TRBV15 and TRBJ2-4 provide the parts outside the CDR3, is DAMVIQNPRYQVTQFGKPVTLSCSQTLNHNVMYWYQQKSSQAPKLLFHYYDKDFNNEADTPDNFQSRRPNTSFCFLDIRSPGLGDTAMYLCATSRGLAGRAKNIQYFGAGTRLSVL.